Listed below are T cell receptor beta chains from one sample, sequenced in a study of cytotoxic CD8 clonotypes in ibrutinib-treated CLL. Assay: immunoSEQ multiplex PCR; the TCRdb copy retains only in-frame clones and omits some. The data show some 130,000 clones, 70% to 90% seen once. The sample in question was PBMCs, obtained after 24 months of ibrutinib treatment. Receptor source: a human donor with chronic lymphocytic leukemia. Each CDR3 is given with its conserved first and last residue. The order of the fields is CDR3 DNA, CDR3 protein, clone size, D gene, V gene, J gene. The D gene is left open where the match is weak. Size values are once, few and many counts, or a class for expanded clones, and some rows have none.

CDR3nt: TGCGCCAGCAGCCAACGCGACTGGGACCGGGGGGGCGAGCAGTACTTC
CDR3aa: CASSQRDWDRGGEQYF
abundance: -
d_gene: TRBD2
v_gene: TRBV4-1
j_gene: TRBJ2-7

CDR3nt: TGTGCCAGCAGTTACTCCCGGACACAGAGGCTCGAGCAGTACTTC
CDR3aa: CASSYSRTQRLEQYF
abundance: -
d_gene: -
v_gene: TRBV6-5
j_gene: TRBJ2-7

CDR3nt: TGTGCCAGCAGTTTATCCGAGTACTCTAACTATGGCTACACCTTC
CDR3aa: CASSLSEYSNYGYTF
abundance: -
d_gene: -
v_gene: TRBV28
j_gene: TRBJ1-2

CDR3nt: TGTGCCAGCAGTCCGGACAGGGCGAACACCGGGGAGCTGTTTTTT
CDR3aa: CASSPDRANTGELFF
abundance: -
d_gene: TRBD1
v_gene: TRBV2
j_gene: TRBJ2-2

CDR3nt: TGTGCCAGCAGCGCGGGAAGGGACAGACGGGACCAAGCTTTCTTT
CDR3aa: CASSAGRDRRDQAFF
abundance: -
d_gene: TRBD1
v_gene: TRBV7-8
j_gene: TRBJ1-1

CDR3nt: TGTGCCAGCAGACACCTCCTAACAGGGGCCAACGTCCTGACTTTC
CDR3aa: CASRHLLTGANVLTF
abundance: few
d_gene: -
v_gene: TRBV4-2
j_gene: TRBJ2-6

CDR3nt: TGTGCCAGCAGCTGGGGGGAGGGCGGCTCCTACGAGCAGTACTTC
CDR3aa: CASSWGEGGSYEQYF
abundance: once
d_gene: TRBD2
v_gene: TRBV6-5
j_gene: TRBJ2-7

CDR3nt: TGTGCCAGCAGGGGAGAGCGGGAGGGCCGGTACGAGCAGTACTTC
CDR3aa: CASRGEREGRYEQYF
abundance: -
d_gene: TRBD2
v_gene: TRBV6-1
j_gene: TRBJ2-7

CDR3nt: TGTGCCAGTAAAGCGGCGAACACCGGAGAGCTGTTTTTT
CDR3aa: CASKAANTGELFF
abundance: -
d_gene: -
v_gene: TRBV19
j_gene: TRBJ2-2

CDR3nt: TGCGCCAGCAGCTTGGTGGGACAGGACGGAAACACCATATATTTT
CDR3aa: CASSLVGQDGNTIYF
abundance: -
d_gene: TRBD1
v_gene: TRBV5-1
j_gene: TRBJ1-3

CDR3nt: TGTGCCAGCGCGAAACGTGGACAGGGCCCTTTAGAAGCTTTCTTT
CDR3aa: CASAKRGQGPLEAFF
abundance: -
d_gene: -
v_gene: TRBV21-1
j_gene: TRBJ1-1

CDR3nt: TGTGCCAGCAGCTTGGGACAGGGGGCATCCGAGCAGTACTTC
CDR3aa: CASSLGQGASEQYF
abundance: -
d_gene: TRBD1
v_gene: TRBV11-2
j_gene: TRBJ2-7

CDR3nt: TGTGCCAGCAGCTTAATGCGAGGGACTCCTACCCGGGGTGGCTACACCTTC
CDR3aa: CASSLMRGTPTRGGYTF
abundance: -
d_gene: -
v_gene: TRBV11-2
j_gene: TRBJ1-2

CDR3nt: TGTGCCAGCAACCCCTCCACCAAGTACCAAGAGACCCAGTACTTC
CDR3aa: CASNPSTKYQETQYF
abundance: -
d_gene: -
v_gene: TRBV28
j_gene: TRBJ2-5

CDR3nt: TGTGCCAGTAGTTCCTCGGGGTGGGCAGGGCGAAACACTGAAGCTTTCTTT
CDR3aa: CASSSSGWAGRNTEAFF
abundance: -
d_gene: -
v_gene: TRBV19
j_gene: TRBJ1-1

CDR3nt: TGTGCCAGCAGCTTGGGGACGGAAAACTATGGCTACACCTTC
CDR3aa: CASSLGTENYGYTF
abundance: -
d_gene: -
v_gene: TRBV5-6
j_gene: TRBJ1-2

CDR3nt: TGTGCCAGCAGCCCCCAACTGGCTAGCAGCTACAATGAGCAGTTCTTC
CDR3aa: CASSPQLASSYNEQFF
abundance: -
d_gene: -
v_gene: TRBV7-9
j_gene: TRBJ2-1

CDR3nt: TGTGCCAGTAGCAACAGGGGCTCCTACAATGAGCAGTTCTTC
CDR3aa: CASSNRGSYNEQFF
abundance: -
d_gene: TRBD1
v_gene: TRBV7-3
j_gene: TRBJ2-1

CDR3nt: TGTGCCAGCAGTTTGGTGAGGCGGGGGGGCGGAGAGACCCAGTACTTC
CDR3aa: CASSLVRRGGGETQYF
abundance: -
d_gene: TRBD2
v_gene: TRBV27
j_gene: TRBJ2-5

CDR3nt: TGTGCCAGCAGGATGAGGGGAGGGGGCCTGAATGAAAAACTGTTTTTT
CDR3aa: CASRMRGGGLNEKLFF
abundance: -
d_gene: TRBD1
v_gene: TRBV28
j_gene: TRBJ1-4

CDR3nt: TGTGCCAGCAGTGGAGATAGCGACCCGACCTACGAGCAGTACTTC
CDR3aa: CASSGDSDPTYEQYF
abundance: -
d_gene: -
v_gene: TRBV27
j_gene: TRBJ2-7

CDR3nt: TGTGCCAGCAGCTCTAGCGTACACTCCTACAATGAGCAGTTCTTC
CDR3aa: CASSSSVHSYNEQFF
abundance: -
d_gene: -
v_gene: TRBV7-2
j_gene: TRBJ2-1

CDR3nt: TGTGCCAGCAGCTGGGGGGGGGCATCGGAGACCCAGTACTTC
CDR3aa: CASSWGGASETQYF
abundance: -
d_gene: -
v_gene: TRBV7-2
j_gene: TRBJ2-5

CDR3nt: TGCGCCAGCAGCCAGGAAGAATTGGGGGACAGCCAAAGACGGACTGAAGCTTTCTTT
CDR3aa: CASSQEELGDSQRRTEAFF
abundance: -
d_gene: TRBD1
v_gene: TRBV4-1
j_gene: TRBJ1-1

CDR3nt: TGTGCCAGCAGCCGGACAGGGGGCAGAATAAATGAGCAGTTCTTC
CDR3aa: CASSRTGGRINEQFF
abundance: -
d_gene: TRBD1
v_gene: TRBV6-5
j_gene: TRBJ2-1

CDR3nt: TGTGCCAGCAGCTTAACGCCAGGCAACACTGAAGCTTTCTTT
CDR3aa: CASSLTPGNTEAFF
abundance: -
d_gene: -
v_gene: TRBV7-9
j_gene: TRBJ1-1

CDR3nt: TGCGCCAGCAGCCAAGCACAGGGTTATTCACCCCTCCACTTT
CDR3aa: CASSQAQGYSPLHF
abundance: -
d_gene: -
v_gene: TRBV4-1
j_gene: TRBJ1-6

CDR3nt: TGTGCCAGCAGTGATTTTCAGGGAAGTTCACCCCTCCACTTT
CDR3aa: CASSDFQGSSPLHF
abundance: few
d_gene: -
v_gene: TRBV2
j_gene: TRBJ1-6

CDR3nt: TGTGCCAGCAGTGATCAGGACAGAAGGTTGGGTTTGAAGCCCCAGCATTTT
CDR3aa: CASSDQDRRLGLKPQHF
abundance: -
d_gene: -
v_gene: TRBV2
j_gene: TRBJ1-5

CDR3nt: TGTGCCAGCAGCTACGGACCTAACTATGGCTACACCTTC
CDR3aa: CASSYGPNYGYTF
abundance: -
d_gene: -
v_gene: TRBV7-8
j_gene: TRBJ1-2

CDR3nt: TGTGCCAGCATTGCAGACAGGGGAGGCGAAAAACTGTTTTTT
CDR3aa: CASIADRGGEKLFF
abundance: -
d_gene: TRBD1
v_gene: TRBV28
j_gene: TRBJ1-4

CDR3nt: TGCGCCAGCAGCCGGGGTGGAGCGGGGGGCTCCTACAATGAGCAGTTCTTC
CDR3aa: CASSRGGAGGSYNEQFF
abundance: -
d_gene: TRBD2
v_gene: TRBV4-1
j_gene: TRBJ2-1

CDR3nt: TGTGCCAGCAGCCTGCGGGGGCAGATTTTCTACACCTTC
CDR3aa: CASSLRGQIFYTF
abundance: -
d_gene: -
v_gene: TRBV5-4
j_gene: TRBJ1-2

CDR3nt: TGTGCCAGCAGCGTAGATCCTAGCGGGGGCAAGGATGAGCAGTTCTTC
CDR3aa: CASSVDPSGGKDEQFF
abundance: once
d_gene: TRBD2
v_gene: TRBV9
j_gene: TRBJ2-1

CDR3nt: TGTGCCAGCACCAAAGGGGACCGGTCCACTGAAGCTTTCTTT
CDR3aa: CASTKGDRSTEAFF
abundance: -
d_gene: -
v_gene: TRBV7-2
j_gene: TRBJ1-1

CDR3nt: TGTGCCAGCAGCAATCAACGGGATGGTAACACTGAAGCTTTCTTT
CDR3aa: CASSNQRDGNTEAFF
abundance: -
d_gene: -
v_gene: TRBV21-1
j_gene: TRBJ1-1

CDR3nt: TGTGCCAGCAGCACGGGACTAGCGGCCTACAATGAGCAGTTCTTC
CDR3aa: CASSTGLAAYNEQFF
abundance: -
d_gene: TRBD2
v_gene: TRBV9
j_gene: TRBJ2-1

CDR3nt: TGTGCCAGCAGCTTGGCAGGGGGCAATGGCTACACCTTC
CDR3aa: CASSLAGGNGYTF
abundance: -
d_gene: TRBD1
v_gene: TRBV7-9
j_gene: TRBJ1-2

CDR3nt: TGTGCCATCAGATTGACAGGGGGCGATGAAAAACTGTTTTTT
CDR3aa: CAIRLTGGDEKLFF
abundance: -
d_gene: TRBD1
v_gene: TRBV10-3
j_gene: TRBJ1-4

CDR3nt: TGTGCCAGCAGCTGGGGGCAGGGTCCTTTAGCTAACTATGGCTACACCTTC
CDR3aa: CASSWGQGPLANYGYTF
abundance: -
d_gene: -
v_gene: TRBV5-6
j_gene: TRBJ1-2

CDR3nt: TGTGCCAGCAGCCCTCAGGGAGCCTATGGCTACACCTTC
CDR3aa: CASSPQGAYGYTF
abundance: -
d_gene: -
v_gene: TRBV7-9
j_gene: TRBJ1-2

CDR3nt: TGTGCCAGCACCACAGGGGGAATCTATGGCTACACCTTC
CDR3aa: CASTTGGIYGYTF
abundance: few
d_gene: TRBD1
v_gene: TRBV28
j_gene: TRBJ1-2

CDR3nt: TGTGCCAGTAGTATCCGGGACAGGGGCTATAGCAATCAGCCCCAGCATTTT
CDR3aa: CASSIRDRGYSNQPQHF
abundance: -
d_gene: TRBD1
v_gene: TRBV19
j_gene: TRBJ1-5

CDR3nt: TGTGCCAGCAGCTCCGCGGGGGAATTCAGCTCCTACAATGAGCAGTTCTTC
CDR3aa: CASSSAGEFSSYNEQFF
abundance: -
d_gene: TRBD2
v_gene: TRBV5-5
j_gene: TRBJ2-1

CDR3nt: TGTGCCAGCAGTTTTTCAGGGTATAGCAATCAGCCCCAGCATTTT
CDR3aa: CASSFSGYSNQPQHF
abundance: -
d_gene: -
v_gene: TRBV28
j_gene: TRBJ1-5

CDR3nt: TGTGCCAGCAGCGTGACACCCAGCACAGATACGCAGTATTTT
CDR3aa: CASSVTPSTDTQYF
abundance: -
d_gene: -
v_gene: TRBV7-3
j_gene: TRBJ2-3

CDR3nt: TGTGCCAGCAGCCTGCGGCCGATTGCAACTAATGAAAAACTGTTTTTT
CDR3aa: CASSLRPIATNEKLFF
abundance: -
d_gene: -
v_gene: TRBV9
j_gene: TRBJ1-4

CDR3nt: TGTGCCAGCAGTTCCCGCCGGTCTGGAAACACCATATATTTT
CDR3aa: CASSSRRSGNTIYF
abundance: -
d_gene: -
v_gene: TRBV28
j_gene: TRBJ1-3

CDR3nt: TGTGCCAGCAGCTTTAGGGACAGGGCGAGTGGCTACACCTTC
CDR3aa: CASSFRDRASGYTF
abundance: -
d_gene: TRBD1
v_gene: TRBV11-1
j_gene: TRBJ1-2

CDR3nt: TGCGCCAGCAGCCAAGTGGGGGCTACCAATCAGCCCCAGCATTTT
CDR3aa: CASSQVGATNQPQHF
abundance: -
d_gene: -
v_gene: TRBV4-1
j_gene: TRBJ1-5

CDR3nt: TGCGCCAGCAGCGACGACAGGAGGCCCTTGCGGGGCTACACCTTC
CDR3aa: CASSDDRRPLRGYTF
abundance: -
d_gene: -
v_gene: TRBV5-1
j_gene: TRBJ1-2

CDR3nt: TGTGCCAGCAGACCTAGCACGGGGGCGATGAACACTGAAGCTTTCTTT
CDR3aa: CASRPSTGAMNTEAFF
abundance: -
d_gene: -
v_gene: TRBV2
j_gene: TRBJ1-1

CDR3nt: TGTGCCAGCAGTGCTATGGGGGCTGCCTACGAGCAGTACTTC
CDR3aa: CASSAMGAAYEQYF
abundance: -
d_gene: -
v_gene: TRBV2
j_gene: TRBJ2-7

CDR3nt: TGTGCCAGCAGTTTAACATATTACCTTAGCACAGATACGCAGTATTTT
CDR3aa: CASSLTYYLSTDTQYF
abundance: -
d_gene: -
v_gene: TRBV27
j_gene: TRBJ2-3

CDR3nt: TGTGCCAGCAGACAACCAGGGACAGCCACCTACGAGCAGTACTTC
CDR3aa: CASRQPGTATYEQYF
abundance: -
d_gene: TRBD1
v_gene: TRBV27
j_gene: TRBJ2-7

CDR3nt: TGCGCCAGCAGCCAAGATTTGGTGGGAGCAGCAGATACGCAGTATTTT
CDR3aa: CASSQDLVGAADTQYF
abundance: once
d_gene: -
v_gene: TRBV4-3
j_gene: TRBJ2-3

CDR3nt: TGTGCCAGCAGCGGATCAATTAACCCGGGAAACACCATATATTTT
CDR3aa: CASSGSINPGNTIYF
abundance: -
d_gene: -
v_gene: TRBV9
j_gene: TRBJ1-3